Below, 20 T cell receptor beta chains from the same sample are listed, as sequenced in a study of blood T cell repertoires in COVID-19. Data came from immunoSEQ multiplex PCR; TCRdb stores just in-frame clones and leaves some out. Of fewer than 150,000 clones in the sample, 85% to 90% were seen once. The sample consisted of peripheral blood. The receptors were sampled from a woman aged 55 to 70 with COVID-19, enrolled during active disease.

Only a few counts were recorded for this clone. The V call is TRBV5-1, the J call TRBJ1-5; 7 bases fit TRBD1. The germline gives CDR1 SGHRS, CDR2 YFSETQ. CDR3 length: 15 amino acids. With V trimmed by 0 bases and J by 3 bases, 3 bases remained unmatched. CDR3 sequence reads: CASSLEGQFNQPQHF. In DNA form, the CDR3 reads TGCGCCAGCAGCTTGGAGGGACAGTTCAATCAGCCCCAGCATTTT.

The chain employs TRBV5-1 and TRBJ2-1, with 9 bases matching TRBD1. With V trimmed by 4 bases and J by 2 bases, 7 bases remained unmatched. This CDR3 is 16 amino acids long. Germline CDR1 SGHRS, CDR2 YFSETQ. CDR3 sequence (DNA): TGCGCCAGCAGCGCCGGGGACAGGGTAGCCTACAATGAGCAGTTCTTC. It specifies CASSAGDRVAYNEQFF.

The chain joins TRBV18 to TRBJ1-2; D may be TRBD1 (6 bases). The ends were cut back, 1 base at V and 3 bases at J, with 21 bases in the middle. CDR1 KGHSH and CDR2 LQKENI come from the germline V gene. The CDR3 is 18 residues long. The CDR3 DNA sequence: TGTGCCAGCTCACCACTACTTGAGGCCGGGGGGCACGACTATGGCTACACCTTC. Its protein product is CASSPLLEAGGHDYGYTF.

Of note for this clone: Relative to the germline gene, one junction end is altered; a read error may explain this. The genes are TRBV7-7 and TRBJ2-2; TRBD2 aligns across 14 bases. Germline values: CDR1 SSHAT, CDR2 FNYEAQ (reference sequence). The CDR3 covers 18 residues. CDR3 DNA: TGTGCTAGCAGCCCGAGGACTAGCGGGGGGCCCAACACCGGGGAGCTGTTTTTT. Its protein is CASSPRTSGGPNTGELFF.

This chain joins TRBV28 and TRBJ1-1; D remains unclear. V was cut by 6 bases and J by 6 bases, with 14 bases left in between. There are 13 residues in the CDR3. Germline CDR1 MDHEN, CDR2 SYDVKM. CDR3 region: CASRVTGNPEAFF. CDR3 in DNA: TGTGCCAGCAGGGTAACGGGGAATCCTGAAGCTTTCTTT.

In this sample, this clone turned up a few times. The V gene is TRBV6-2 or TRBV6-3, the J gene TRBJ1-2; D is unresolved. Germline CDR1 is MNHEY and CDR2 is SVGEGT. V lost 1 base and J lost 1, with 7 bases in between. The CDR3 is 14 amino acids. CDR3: CASSYFSVNYGYTF. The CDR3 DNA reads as TGTGCCAGCAGTTACTTTTCAGTTAACTATGGCTACACCTTC.

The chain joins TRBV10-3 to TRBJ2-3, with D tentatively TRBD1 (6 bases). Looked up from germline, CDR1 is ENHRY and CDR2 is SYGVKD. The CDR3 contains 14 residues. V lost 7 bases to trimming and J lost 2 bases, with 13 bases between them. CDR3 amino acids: CAITRDTLTDTQYF. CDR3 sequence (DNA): TGTGCCATCACCAGGGACACCCTCACAGATACGCAGTATTTT.

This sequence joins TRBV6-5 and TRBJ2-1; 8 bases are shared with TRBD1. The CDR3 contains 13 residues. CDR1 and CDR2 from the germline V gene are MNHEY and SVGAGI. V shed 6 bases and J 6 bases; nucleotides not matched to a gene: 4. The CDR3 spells CASSRGLVNEQFF. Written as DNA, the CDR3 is TGTGCCAGCAGCAGGGGGCTTGTCAATGAGCAGTTCTTC.

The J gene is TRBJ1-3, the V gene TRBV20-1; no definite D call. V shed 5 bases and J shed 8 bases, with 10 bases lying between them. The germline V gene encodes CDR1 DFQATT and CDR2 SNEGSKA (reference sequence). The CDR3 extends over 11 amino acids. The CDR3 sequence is CSALKSDTIYF. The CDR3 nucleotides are TGCAGTGCTCTGAAGTCGGACACCATATATTTT.

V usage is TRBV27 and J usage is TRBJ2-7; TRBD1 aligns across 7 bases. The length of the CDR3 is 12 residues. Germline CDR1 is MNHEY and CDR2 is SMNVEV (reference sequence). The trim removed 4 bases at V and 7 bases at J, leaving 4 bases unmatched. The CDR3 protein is CASSSFRGEQYF. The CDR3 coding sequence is TGTGCCAGCAGTTCCTTCAGGGGGGAGCAGTACTTC.

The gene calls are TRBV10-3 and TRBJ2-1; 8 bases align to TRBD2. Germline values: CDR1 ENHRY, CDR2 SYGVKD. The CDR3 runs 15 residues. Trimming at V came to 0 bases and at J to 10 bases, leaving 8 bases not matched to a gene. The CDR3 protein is CAISESNGLAGEQFF. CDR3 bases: TGTGCCATCAGTGAGTCGAATGGGCTAGCGGGCGAGCAGTTCTTC.

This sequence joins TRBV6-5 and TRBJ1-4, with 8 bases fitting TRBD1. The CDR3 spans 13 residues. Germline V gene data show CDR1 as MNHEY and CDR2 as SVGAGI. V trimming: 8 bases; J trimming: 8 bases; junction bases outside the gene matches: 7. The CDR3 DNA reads TGTGCCAGCCGGGACAGGATTTGGGAAAAACTGTTTTTT. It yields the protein CASRDRIWEKLFF.

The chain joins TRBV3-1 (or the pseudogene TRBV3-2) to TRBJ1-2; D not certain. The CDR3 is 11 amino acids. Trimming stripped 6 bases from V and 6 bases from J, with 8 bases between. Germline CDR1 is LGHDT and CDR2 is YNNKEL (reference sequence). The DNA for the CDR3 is TGTGCCAGCAGTAGAGGTCATGGCTACACCTTC. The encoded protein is CASSRGHGYTF.

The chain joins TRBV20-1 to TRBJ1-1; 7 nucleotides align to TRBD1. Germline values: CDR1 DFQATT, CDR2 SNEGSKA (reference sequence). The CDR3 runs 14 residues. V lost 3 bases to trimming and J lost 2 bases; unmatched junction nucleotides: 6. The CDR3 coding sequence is TGCAGTGCTAGTAAAGGGGACAGTAACACTGAAGCTTTCTTT. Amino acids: CSASKGDSNTEAFF.

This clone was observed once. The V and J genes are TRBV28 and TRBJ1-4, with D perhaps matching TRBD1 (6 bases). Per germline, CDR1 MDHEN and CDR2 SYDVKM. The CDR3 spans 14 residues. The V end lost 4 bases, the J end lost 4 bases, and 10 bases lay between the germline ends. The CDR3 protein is CASSSGTYNEKLFF. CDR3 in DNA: TGTGCCAGCAGTTCCGGGACATATAATGAAAAACTGTTTTTT.

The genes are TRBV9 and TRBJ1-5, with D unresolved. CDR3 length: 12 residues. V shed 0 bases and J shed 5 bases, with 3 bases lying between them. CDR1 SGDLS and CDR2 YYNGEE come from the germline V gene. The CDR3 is CASSVGDQPQHF. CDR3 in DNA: TGTGCCAGCAGCGTAGGAGATCAGCCCCAGCATTTT.

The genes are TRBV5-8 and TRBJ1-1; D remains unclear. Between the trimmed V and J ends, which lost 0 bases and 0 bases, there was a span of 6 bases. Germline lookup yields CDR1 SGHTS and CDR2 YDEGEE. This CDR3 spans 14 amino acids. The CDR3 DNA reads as TGTGCCAGCAGCTTGGGTGGCTTGAACACTGAAGCTTTCTTT. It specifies CASSLGGLNTEAFF.

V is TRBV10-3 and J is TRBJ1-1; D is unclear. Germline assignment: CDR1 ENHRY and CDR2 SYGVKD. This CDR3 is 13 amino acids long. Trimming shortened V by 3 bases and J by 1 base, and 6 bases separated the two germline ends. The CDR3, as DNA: TGTGCCATCAGTGACTCGGGGAACACTGAAGCTTTCTTT. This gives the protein CAISDSGNTEAFF.

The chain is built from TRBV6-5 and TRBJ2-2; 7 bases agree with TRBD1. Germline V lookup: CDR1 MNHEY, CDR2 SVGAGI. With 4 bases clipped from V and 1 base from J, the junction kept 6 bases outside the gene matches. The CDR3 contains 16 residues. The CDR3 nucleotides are TGTGCCAGCAGTTCCCGGGACAGTGAGAACACCGGGGAGCTGTTTTTT. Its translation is CASSSRDSENTGELFF.

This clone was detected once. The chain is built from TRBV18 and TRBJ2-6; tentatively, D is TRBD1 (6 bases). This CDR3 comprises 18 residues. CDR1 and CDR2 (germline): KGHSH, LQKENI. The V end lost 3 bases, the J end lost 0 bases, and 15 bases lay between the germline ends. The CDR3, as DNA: TGTGCCAGCTCACCGACAGGTAGATTCAGCTCTGGGGCCAACGTCCTGACTTTC. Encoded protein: CASSPTGRFSSGANVLTF.